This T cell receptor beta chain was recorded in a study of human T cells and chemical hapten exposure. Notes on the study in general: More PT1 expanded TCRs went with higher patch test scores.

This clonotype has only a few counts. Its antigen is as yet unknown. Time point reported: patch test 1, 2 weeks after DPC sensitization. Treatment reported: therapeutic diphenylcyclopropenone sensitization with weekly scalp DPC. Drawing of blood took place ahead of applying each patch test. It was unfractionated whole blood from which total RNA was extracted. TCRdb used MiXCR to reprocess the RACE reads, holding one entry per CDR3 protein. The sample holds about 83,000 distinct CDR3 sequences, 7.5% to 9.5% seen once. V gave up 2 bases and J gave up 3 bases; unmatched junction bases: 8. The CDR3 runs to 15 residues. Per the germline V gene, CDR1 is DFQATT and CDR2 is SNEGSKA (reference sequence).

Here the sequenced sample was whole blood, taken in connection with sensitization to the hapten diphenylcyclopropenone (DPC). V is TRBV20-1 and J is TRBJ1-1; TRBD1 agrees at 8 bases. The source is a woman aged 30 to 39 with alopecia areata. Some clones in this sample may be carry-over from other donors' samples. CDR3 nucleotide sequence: TGCAGTGCTAGATTGGCAGGGGGCGCGGACACTGAAGCTTTCTTT. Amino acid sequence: CSARLAGGADTEAFF.